Listed below are T cell receptor beta chains from one sample, sequenced in a study of Ad26.COV2.S vaccination and SARS-CoV-2 variants. Profiling relied on immunoSEQ multiplex PCR, and the TCRdb table lists in-frame clones only, not all of them. The data contain 440,000 or so clones, about 90% of them singletons. The source was peripheral blood, collected in a trial of Ad26.COV2.S vaccine versus placebo. The receptors stem from a person between 18 and 65 years old who received the Ad26.COV2.S COVID-19 vaccine or a placebo. CDR3s include the opening cysteine and the closing phenylalanine or tryptophan. The D gene is left open where the match is weak. Where a row states a size, it is once, few, many or the class of an expanded clone; other rows omit it.

J: TRBJ1-2
D: -
size: -
V: TRBV18
length: 15
DNA: TGTGCCAGCTCACCACTCGACAGGCCGTCGTATGGCTACACCTTC
CDR3: CASSPLDRPSYGYTF

J: TRBJ2-5
D: -
size: -
V: TRBV7-9
length: 13
DNA: TGTGCCAGCAGCCCCCGGGACAAGGAGACCCAGTACTTC
CDR3: CASSPRDKETQYF

J: TRBJ2-7
D: TRBD2
size: once
V: TRBV28
length: 12
DNA: TGTGCCAGCAAGCGGGGAAACTACGAGCAGTACTTC
CDR3: CASKRGNYEQYF

J: TRBJ1-6
D: TRBD1
size: few
V: TRBV9
length: 15
DNA: TGTGCCAGCAGCGTAGTGGGACAGGGGAATTCACCCCTCCACTTT
CDR3: CASSVVGQGNSPLHF

J: TRBJ1-2
D: -
size: once
V: TRBV9
length: 13
DNA: TGTGCCAGCAGCGCTGACGGAATTTATGGCTACACCTTC
CDR3: CASSADGIYGYTF

J: TRBJ2-5
D: -
size: once
V: TRBV28
length: 13
DNA: TGTGCCAGCAGTTTAGGGATGAGAGAGACCCAGTACTTC
CDR3: CASSLGMRETQYF

J: TRBJ1-2
D: -
size: -
V: TRBV5-4
length: 13
DNA: TGTGCCAGCAGCTTGGTCGGGGGCGATGGCTACACCTTC
CDR3: CASSLVGGDGYTF

J: TRBJ1-6
D: -
size: -
V: TRBV30
length: 18
DNA: TGTGCCTGGAGAATAATGGGTTACTCCAACCTTCATAATTCACCCCTCCACTTT
CDR3: CAWRIMGYSNLHNSPLHF

J: TRBJ2-1
D: -
size: -
V: TRBV15
length: 15
DNA: TGTGCCACCAGCCTACGGGACTCGGCCCCCGATGAGCAGTTCTTC
CDR3: CATSLRDSAPDEQFF

J: TRBJ1-2
D: -
size: -
V: TRBV29-1
length: 12
DNA: TGCAGCGTTGAAAGGGTTAGCTATGGCTACACCTTC
CDR3: CSVERVSYGYTF

J: TRBJ2-1
D: TRBD2
size: -
V: TRBV29-1
length: 15
DNA: TGCAGCGCTAGTCGGGGGGGGAGCTCCTACAATGAGCAGTTCTTC
CDR3: CSASRGGSSYNEQFF

J: TRBJ2-6
D: -
size: -
V: TRBV5-6
length: 15
DNA: TGTGCCAGCAGCTTTCGACAATCTGGGGCCAACGTCCTGACTTTC
CDR3: CASSFRQSGANVLTF

J: TRBJ1-1
D: -
size: few
V: TRBV6-2/TRBV6-3
length: 14
DNA: TGTGCCAGCAGTTATGCCAGCACGAACACTGAAGCTTTCTTT
CDR3: CASSYASTNTEAFF

J: TRBJ1-5
D: -
size: -
V: TRBV6-5
length: 13
DNA: TGTGCCAGCAGTATGTATAGTGGCCAGCCCCAGCATTTT
CDR3: CASSMYSGQPQHF

J: TRBJ1-1
D: -
size: -
V: TRBV20-1
length: 11
DNA: TGCAGCGTCTGGGTGAACACTGAAGCTTTCTTT
CDR3: CSVWVNTEAFF

J: TRBJ2-1
D: TRBD2
size: -
V: TRBV4-3
length: 20
DNA: TGCGCCAGCAGCCAAGAAGGGCTAGCGGGGGCCGGGGGATCCTACAATGAGCAGTTCTTC
CDR3: CASSQEGLAGAGGSYNEQFF

J: TRBJ2-3
D: -
size: -
V: TRBV6-5
length: 12
DNA: TGTGCCAGCGGGAAATTCACAGATACGCAGTATTTT
CDR3: CASGKFTDTQYF

J: TRBJ2-1
D: TRBD1
size: few
V: TRBV7-9
length: 15
DNA: TGTGCCAGCAGCTTAGTTTTGGGACAGGGGAGTGAGCAGTTCTTC
CDR3: CASSLVLGQGSEQFF

J: TRBJ2-2
D: TRBD1
size: -
V: TRBV9
length: 12
DNA: TGTGCCAGTGGGACAGGGGACGGGGAGCTGTTTTTT
CDR3: CASGTGDGELFF

J: TRBJ2-5
D: TRBD2
size: -
V: TRBV6-2/TRBV6-3
length: 17
DNA: TGTGCCAGCAGTTACTCGAGCCGGCGGGAGCGCCAAGAGACCCAGTACTTC
CDR3: CASSYSSRRERQETQYF

J: TRBJ2-7
D: -
size: -
V: TRBV10-2
length: 13
DNA: TGCGCCAGCAGTGAGACTGTCGTCCAAGGGCAGTACTTC
CDR3: CASSETVVQGQYF

J: TRBJ2-7
D: -
size: -
V: TRBV25-1
length: 13
DNA: TGTGCCAGCAGTGATTCAAGGGGCAGGGAGCAGTACTTC
CDR3: CASSDSRGREQYF

J: TRBJ2-1
D: TRBD2
size: once
V: TRBV4-1
length: 20
DNA: TGCGCCAGCAGCCAAGATTTTTTCCCTAGCGGGGGGGAAGCCTGGGGTGAGCAGTTCTTC
CDR3: CASSQDFFPSGGEAWGEQFF

J: TRBJ2-7
D: TRBD1
size: -
V: TRBV10-2
length: 14
DNA: TGCGCCAGCAGACCACAGGGGTCTGCCTACGAGCAGTACTTC
CDR3: CASRPQGSAYEQYF

J: TRBJ2-3
D: -
size: -
V: TRBV5-6
length: 13
DNA: TGTGCCAGCAGCTTGAATGAAGAAGATACGCAGTATTTT
CDR3: CASSLNEEDTQYF